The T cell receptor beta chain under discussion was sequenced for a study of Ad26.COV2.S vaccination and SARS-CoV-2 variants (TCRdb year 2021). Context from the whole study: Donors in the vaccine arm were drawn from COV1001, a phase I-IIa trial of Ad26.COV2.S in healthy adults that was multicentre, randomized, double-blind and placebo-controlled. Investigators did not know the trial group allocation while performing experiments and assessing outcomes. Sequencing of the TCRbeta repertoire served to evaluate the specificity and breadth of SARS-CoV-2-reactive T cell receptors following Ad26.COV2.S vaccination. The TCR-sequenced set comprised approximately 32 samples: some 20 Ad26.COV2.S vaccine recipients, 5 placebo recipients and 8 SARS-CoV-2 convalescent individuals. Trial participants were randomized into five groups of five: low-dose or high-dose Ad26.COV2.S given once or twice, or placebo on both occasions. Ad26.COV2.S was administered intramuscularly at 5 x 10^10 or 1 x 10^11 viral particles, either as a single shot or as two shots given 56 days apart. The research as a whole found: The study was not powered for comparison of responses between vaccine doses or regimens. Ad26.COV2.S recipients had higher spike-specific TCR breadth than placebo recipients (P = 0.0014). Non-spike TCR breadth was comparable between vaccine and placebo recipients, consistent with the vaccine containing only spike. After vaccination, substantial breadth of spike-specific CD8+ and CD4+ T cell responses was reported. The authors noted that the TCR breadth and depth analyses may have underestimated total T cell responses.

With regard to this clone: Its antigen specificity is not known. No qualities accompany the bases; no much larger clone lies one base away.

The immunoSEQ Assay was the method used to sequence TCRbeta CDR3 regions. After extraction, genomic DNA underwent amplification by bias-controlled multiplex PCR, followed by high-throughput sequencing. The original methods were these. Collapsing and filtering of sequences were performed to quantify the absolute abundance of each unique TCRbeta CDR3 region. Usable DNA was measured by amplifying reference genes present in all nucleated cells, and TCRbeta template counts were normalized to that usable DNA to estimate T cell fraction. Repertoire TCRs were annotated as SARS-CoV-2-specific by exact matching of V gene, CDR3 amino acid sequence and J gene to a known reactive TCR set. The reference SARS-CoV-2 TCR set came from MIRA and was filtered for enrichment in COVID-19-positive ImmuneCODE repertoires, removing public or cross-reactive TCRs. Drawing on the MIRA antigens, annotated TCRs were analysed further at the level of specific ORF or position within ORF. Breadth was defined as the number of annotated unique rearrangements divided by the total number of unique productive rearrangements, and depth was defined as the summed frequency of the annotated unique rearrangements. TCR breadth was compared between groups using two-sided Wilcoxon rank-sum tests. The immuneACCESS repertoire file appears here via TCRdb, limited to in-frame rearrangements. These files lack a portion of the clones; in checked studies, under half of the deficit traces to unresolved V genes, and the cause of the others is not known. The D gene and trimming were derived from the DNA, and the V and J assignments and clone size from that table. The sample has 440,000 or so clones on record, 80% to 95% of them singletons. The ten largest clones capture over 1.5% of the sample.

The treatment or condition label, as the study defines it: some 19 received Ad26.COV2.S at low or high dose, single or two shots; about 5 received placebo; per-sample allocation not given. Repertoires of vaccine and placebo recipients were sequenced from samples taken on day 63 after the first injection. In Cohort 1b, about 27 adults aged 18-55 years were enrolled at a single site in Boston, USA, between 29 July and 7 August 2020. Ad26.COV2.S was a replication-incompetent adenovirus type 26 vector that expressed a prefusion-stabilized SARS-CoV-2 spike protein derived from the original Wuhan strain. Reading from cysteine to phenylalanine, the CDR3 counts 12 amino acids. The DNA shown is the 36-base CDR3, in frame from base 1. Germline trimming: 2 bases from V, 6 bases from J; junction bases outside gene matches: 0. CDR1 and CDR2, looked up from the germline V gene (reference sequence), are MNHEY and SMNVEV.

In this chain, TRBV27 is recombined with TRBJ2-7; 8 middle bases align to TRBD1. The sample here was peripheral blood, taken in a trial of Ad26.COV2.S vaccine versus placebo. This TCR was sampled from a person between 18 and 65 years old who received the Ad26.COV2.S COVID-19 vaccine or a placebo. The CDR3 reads CASSLTGGEQYF. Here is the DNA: TGTGCCAGCAGTTTAACAGGGGGCGAGCAGTACTTC.